The clone carrying this T cell receptor beta chain was picked up many times. The antigen is not known. The read gets to within 3 residues of the CDR3 end, and the germline J gene fills in the rest. Sequencing used immunoSEQ multiplex PCR; TCRdb keeps in-frame clones, though not all of them. Sampling found about 17,000 clones, none seen once. This specimen comes from a study of T cell clonality in common variable immunodeficiency. The study's findings and limits: Fewer deletions and N-nucleotide insertions were reportedly seen in common variable immunodeficiency TCR beta sequences. Shared TCRbeta clones were fewer between CVID subjects than controls.

J was trimmed by 2 bases and V by 0 bases; bases with no gene match: 6. Germline lookup yields CDR1 DFQATT and CDR2 SNEGSKA (reference sequence). This CDR3 contains 15 residues. For at least one year, all CVID subjects received replacement immunoglobulin. The rearrangement uses TRBV20-1 and TRBJ1-1, with 7 bases lining up with TRBD1. The receptor was isolated from a human donor with common variable immunodeficiency. Sample: peripheral blood mononuclear cells. CDR3 in amino acids: CSAREPGTVNTEAFF. The part of the CDR3 DNA that was read is TGCAGTGCTAGAGAGCCAGGGACAGTTAACACTGAA.